The 22 T cell receptor beta chains given below trace back to one sample, sequenced in a study of T cells after yellow fever vaccination. TCRdb reanalysed the 5' RACE reads using MiXCR and keeps one entry per CDR3 protein. The table shows 200,000 to 300,000 distinct CDR3 sequences, with over 3% occurring only once. The sample was PBMCs, taken 15 days after the yellow fever booster vaccination. Receptor source: a man aged 18 to 30 who received the YFV17D yellow fever vaccine.

This clonotype was seen at least ten times. This chain joins TRBV7-2 and TRBJ1-1, with D hard to call. The CDR3 extends over 14 amino acids. CDR1 is SGHTA, CDR2 FQGNSA, per germline. The V end lost 3 bases, the J end lost 1 base, and 9 bases lay between the germline ends. The CDR3: CASSFGWGNTEAFF. DNA for the CDR3: TGTGCCAGCAGCTTCGGCTGGGGGAACACTGAAGCTTTCTTT. The full variable domain, in which reference TRBV7-2 and TRBJ1-1 provide the parts outside the CDR3, is GAGVSQSPSNKVTEKGKDVELRCDPISGHTALYWYRQSLGQGLEFLIYFQGNSAPDKSGLPSDRFSAERTGGSVSTLTIQRTQQEDSAVYLCASSFGWGNTEAFFGQGTRLTVV.

This clonotype was counted many times. This sequence joins TRBV3-1 and TRBJ1-2; tentatively, D is TRBD1 (5 bases). V was cut by 1 base and J by 2 bases, with 11 bases left in between. The CDR3 spans 15 residues. Germline V gene lookup returns CDR1 LGHDT and CDR2 YNNKEL (reference sequence). DNA of the CDR3: TGTGCCAGCAGCCAAGGACAGCAGTTCAACTATGGCTACACCTTC. It translates to CASSQGQQFNYGYTF.

Ten or more counts support this clonotype. V is TRBV3-1 and J is TRBJ2-7, with D perhaps TRBD2 (6 bases). Germline V lookup: CDR1 LGHDT, CDR2 YNNKEL (reference sequence). Trimming stripped 2 bases from V and 0 bases from J, with 8 bases between. The CDR3 has 14 residues. The CDR3 DNA sequence: TGTGCCAGCAGCCAACGGGGGAACTCCTACGAGCAGTACTTC. It translates to CASSQRGNSYEQYF.

In its sample, this clonotype was seen many times. The chain combines TRBV7-2 with TRBJ2-6; TRBD1 aligns across 8 bases. Germline CDR1 and CDR2: SGHTA and FQGNSA. The CDR3 sequence is 18 residues long. Germline trimming cut 3 bases from V and 2 bases from J; bases unmatched to any gene: 9. The CDR3 DNA sequence: TGTGCCAGCAGCTTCAAGGGAACAGGGGGGCCTGGGGCCAACGTCCTGACTTTC. This encodes CASSFKGTGGPGANVLTF.

This clonotype showed up many times. This chain's CDR3 is CAWDSSGNTIYF. Written as DNA, the CDR3 is TGTGCCTGGGACAGTTCTGGAAACACCATATATTTT. This chain joins TRBV30 and TRBJ1-3, with D perhaps matching TRBD1 (5 bases). The CDR3 has 12 residues. V shed 5 bases and J shed 1 base, with 6 bases lying between them. CDR1 and CDR2 from the germline V gene are GTSNPN and SVGIG (reference sequence).

At least ten counts were recorded for this clonotype. The chain employs TRBV5-4 and TRBJ2-6; 8 positions agree with TRBD1. V dropped 4 bases and J dropped 2; count of bases not matched to a gene: 8. Germline V gives CDR1 SGHNT, CDR2 YYREEE (reference sequence). The CDR3 has 17 residues. CDR3 nucleotide sequence: TGTGCCAGCAGCGAGACAGGGGCTACTACTGGGGCCAACGTCCTGACTTTC. This codes for CASSETGATTGANVLTF. Based on the CDR3 plus reference TRBV5-4 and TRBJ2-6, the full variable domain is ETGVTQSPTHLIKTRGQQVTLRCSSQSGHNTVSWYQQALGQGPQFIFQYYREEENGRGNFPPRFSGLQFPNYSSELNVNALELDDSALYLCASSETGATTGANVLTFGAGSRLTVL.

This clonotype was counted many times. The chain employs TRBV7-9 and TRBJ2-5; TRBD1 might be the D (6 bases). Germline CDR1 and CDR2: SEHNR and FQNEAQ (reference sequence). The CDR3 consists of 13 residues. V lost 6 bases to trimming and J lost 5 bases, with 13 bases between them. The CDR3 nucleotides are TGTGCCAGCAGACCTACAGGGCGCGAGACCCAGTACTTC. Translation gives CASRPTGRETQYF.

This clonotype was found many times. V is TRBV27 and J is TRBJ2-5; no firm D call. This CDR3 is built from 14 residues. Germline-derived CDR1 and CDR2 are MNHEY and SMNVEV (reference sequence). Between the trimmed V and J ends, which lost 5 bases and 4 bases, there was a span of 14 bases. The CDR3 is CASSPPGLVETQYF. CDR3 DNA: TGTGCCAGCAGTCCCCCCGGTTTGGTAGAGACCCAGTACTTC.

In this sample, this clonotype turned up many times. The genes are TRBV7-6 and TRBJ2-2, with 8 positions matching TRBD1. CDR1 SGHVS and CDR2 FNYEAQ come from the germline V gene. Germline trimming cut 5 bases from V and 5 bases from J; bases unmatched to any gene: 16. The CDR3 is made up of 18 amino acids. The CDR3 here is CASSRISGQGALTGELFF. The CDR3 nucleotides are TGTGCCAGCAGCCGAATCTCCGGACAGGGAGCTTTAACCGGGGAGCTGTTTTTT. The variable domain in full, completed from reference TRBV7-6 and TRBJ2-2, reads GAGVSQSPRYKVTKRGQDVALRCDPISGHVSLYWYRQALGQGPEFLTYFNYEAQQDKSGLPNDRFSAERPEGSISTLTIQRTEQRDSAMYRCASSRISGQGALTGELFFGEGSRLTVL.

The chain is built from TRBV4-3 and TRBJ2-6; D gene ambiguous. CDR3 length: 16 residues. Between the trimmed V and J ends, which lost 0 bases and 0 bases, there was a span of 6 bases. Germline V gene lookup returns CDR1 LGHNA and CDR2 YSLEER. This CDR3 is CASSQDTSSGANVLTF. CDR3 coding DNA: TGCGCCAGCAGCCAAGATACCAGCTCTGGGGCCAACGTCCTGACTTTC.

This clonotype has just a few counts. The chain has TRBV19 and TRBJ1-2, with D hard to call. The V end lost 11 bases, the J end lost 5 bases, and 21 bases lay between the germline ends. Germline V CDR1 and CDR2: LNHDA, SQIVND (reference sequence). The CDR3 consists of 14 residues. The CDR3 sequence: CAGNCSREEYGYTF. The CDR3 region has the DNA TGTGCCGGTAACTGCTCCCGGGAAGAATATGGCTACACCTTC.

There are many counts of this clonotype. The genes are TRBV6-1 and TRBJ2-3; a possible D gene is TRBD1 (6 bases). CDR1 and CDR2 from the germline V gene are MNHNS and SASEGT. This CDR3 is 15 amino acids long. Trimming took 7 bases from V and 0 from J, leaving 14 bases between them. This chain's CDR3 is CASIFRGGSTDTQYF. As DNA, the CDR3 is TGTGCCAGCATCTTCCGAGGGGGTAGCACAGATACGCAGTATTTT.

This clonotype was counted many times. The rearrangement joins TRBV27 to TRBJ2-7, with a tentative D call TRBD1 (6 bases). Trimming removed 3 bases from V and 2 bases from J, with 17 bases in between. Germline V gene lookup returns CDR1 MNHEY and CDR2 SMNVEV (reference sequence). The CDR3 is 16 amino acids. The CDR3 sequence: CASSFASGTPTYEQYF. CDR3 DNA: TGTGCCAGCAGTTTCGCATCCGGGACACCAACCTACGAGCAGTACTTC.

In this sample, this clonotype turned up many times. The gene calls are TRBV29-1 and TRBJ1-5; 10 nucleotides line up with TRBD1. The junction had 4 bases not matched to a gene; V was cut back by 6 bases and J by 5 bases. The germline V gene has CDR1 SQVTM and CDR2 ANQGSEA. The CDR3 loop spans 13 amino acids. The CDR3 protein is CSVTGQGDQPQHF. CDR3 DNA: TGCAGCGTAACCGGACAGGGGGATCAGCCCCAGCATTTT.

This clonotype appeared many times. V and J are TRBV12-3 or TRBV12-4 and TRBJ2-5; D unresolved. V was clipped by 6 bases and J by 3 bases, with 14 bases between them. The CDR3 is 14 amino acids. The CDR3 protein is CASSAISGEETQYF. The CDR3 coding sequence is TGTGCCAGCAGCGCAATCTCAGGCGAAGAGACCCAGTACTTC.

This clonotype appeared many times. The chain carries TRBV18 and TRBJ1-5, with D unclear. The V and J ends lost 2 bases and 3 bases respectively, with 11 bases between them. The CDR3 length is 15 residues. Per germline, CDR1 KGHSH and CDR2 LQKENI. Written as DNA, the CDR3 is TGTGCCAGCTCACCAAGAACGGCAGACAATCAGCCCCAGCATTTT. This gives the protein CASSPRTADNQPQHF.

This clonotype was seen many times. The V and J genes are TRBV20-1 and TRBJ2-1; no reliable D call. With 0 bases removed from V and 0 bases from J, the gap between germline ends came to 9 bases. The CDR3 is made up of 15 amino acids. Germline-derived CDR1 and CDR2 are DFQATT and SNEGSKA (reference sequence). The CDR3 reads CSARDRLSSYNEQFF. DNA for the CDR3: TGCAGTGCTAGAGATCGCCTTAGCTCCTACAATGAGCAGTTCTTC.

This clonotype was seen at least ten times. The chain is built from TRBV7-2 and TRBJ2-2, with D perhaps matching TRBD1 (6 bases). This CDR3 is built from 15 residues. V lost 5 bases to trimming and J lost 7 bases, with 17 bases between them. Germline V gene lookup returns CDR1 SGHTA and CDR2 FQGNSA. The CDR3 DNA reads as TGTGCCAGCAGCCCCAGGGGTGGGGACCACGGGGAGCTGTTTTTT. Protein product: CASSPRGGDHGELFF.

This clonotype was observed at least ten times. V gene TRBV12-3 or TRBV12-4 combines with J gene TRBJ2-5; 9 positions match TRBD1. V shed 0 bases and J 6 bases; nucleotides not matched to a gene: 8. This CDR3 is built from 16 residues. CDR3 loop: CASSLATGGASKTQYF. The CDR3 DNA is TGTGCCAGCAGTTTAGCCACAGGGGGCGCCTCTAAGACCCAGTACTTC.

In this sample, this clonotype turned up many times. The chain combines TRBV5-1 with TRBJ2-4; D might be TRBD1 (6 bases). Deletions cut 2 bases from V and 0 bases from J, with 12 bases between. Germline V lookup: CDR1 SGHRS, CDR2 YFSETQ. The CDR3 has 16 residues. As DNA, the CDR3 is TGCGCCAGCAGCTTCGGGACAACAGTAGCCAAAAACATTCAGTACTTC. Translated, it gives CASSFGTTVAKNIQYF.

This clonotype has at least ten counts. The chain combines TRBV12-3 or TRBV12-4 with TRBJ1-3; TRBD1 agrees at 7 bases. The CDR3 consists of 15 residues. The ends lost 5 bases at V and 0 bases at J; junction bases unmatched: 4. CDR3 residues: CASSTGAFSGNTIYF. In DNA form, the CDR3 reads TGTGCCAGCAGTACAGGGGCTTTCTCTGGAAACACCATATATTTT.

This clonotype was found a few times. The chain combines TRBV4-3 with TRBJ1-1, with unresolved D. CDR1 is LGHNA and CDR2 is YSLEER in the germline V gene. V shed 0 bases and J shed 0 bases, with 11 bases lying between them. This CDR3 has 16 residues. The CDR3 nucleotides are TGCGCCAGCAGCCAAGATCCACTAGAGATGAACACTGAAGCTTTCTTT. Encoded protein: CASSQDPLEMNTEAFF.